The 8 T cell receptor beta chains in this list originate from one sample, sequenced in a study of blood T cells in healthy people across ages. Using a J-beta primer mix together with a sample-barcoded 5' primer, a second PCR was run for about 7 to 12 cycles. Each CDR3 protein gets one entry after TCRdb re-called the 5' RACE reads with MiXCR. The table has more than 750,000 distinct CDR3 sequences, 25% to 35% seen once. These data also featured in a second study, about T cells of mothers and their children.

The source material was blood. These receptors all come from a woman aged 40 to 50 in good health.

Worth noting for this clonotype: A much more abundant neighbour one base away suggests this may be a read error. The V and J genes are TRBV5-1 and TRBJ2-7; 7 bases align to TRBD1. Per the germline V gene, CDR1 is SGHRS and CDR2 is YFSETQ. The CDR3 sequence is 15 residues long. The CDR3 DNA reads as TGCGCCCGCAGCCCGACACGACAGGGCCAATACGAGCAGTACTTC. Translating it yields CARSPTRQGQYEQYF.

Ten or more counts support this clonotype. The rearrangement uses TRBV7-3 and TRBJ2-7, with D possibly TRBD1 on 6 matching bases. V was trimmed by 4 bases and J by 7 bases, leaving 14 bases between them. The CDR3 covers 13 residues. Germline CDR1 is SGHTA and CDR2 is FQGTGA. The CDR3 region is CASSSGQGQEQYF. In DNA form, the CDR3 reads TGTGCCAGCAGCTCGGGACAAGGCCAAGAGCAGTACTTC.

The J gene is TRBJ2-1, the V gene TRBV24-1; TRBD1 agrees at 7 bases. The CDR3 is made up of 14 amino acids. V lost 3 bases and J lost 9; bases outside the gene matches: 7. Germline V gives CDR1 KGHDR, CDR2 SFDVKD. The chain's CDR3 is CATSDPPGTVEQFF. The DNA of the CDR3 is TGTGCCACCAGTGATCCCCCAGGGACAGTTGAGCAGTTCTTC.

This clonotype turned up a few times. J is TRBJ2-1 and V is TRBV3-1; TRBD2 matches 10 bases. Germline lookup yields CDR1 LGHDT and CDR2 YNNKEL (reference sequence). V was clipped by 5 bases and J by 10 bases; unmatched bases: 11. The length of the CDR3 is 15 residues. CDR3 DNA: TGTGCCAGCAGCTCGTCACTAGCGGGGTCCATCGAGCAGTTCTTC. Protein sequence: CASSSSLAGSIEQFF.

At least ten counts were recorded for this clonotype. This chain connects TRBV24-1 to TRBJ2-1, with 9 bases lining up with TRBD1. Trimming took 4 bases from V and 5 from J; bases not matched to a gene: 8. The CDR3 contains 16 residues. Germline V gene sequence: CDR1 KGHDR, CDR2 SFDVKD. The CDR3 loop reads CATSDRTGTGNNEQFF. The CDR3 bases are TGTGCCACCAGTGACCGCACCGGGACAGGGAACAATGAGCAGTTCTTC.

The V gene is TRBV5-1, the J gene TRBJ1-2, with 8 nucleotides matching TRBD1. The CDR3 covers 15 residues. Per germline, CDR1 SGHRS and CDR2 YFSETQ. Losses at the gene ends were 0 bases for V and 8 bases for J; bases not matched to a gene: 9. The CDR3 region has the DNA TGCGCCAGCAGCTTGGGCGCGGACAGGGCCGACGGCTACACCTTC. Protein product: CASSLGADRADGYTF.

At least ten counts were recorded for this clonotype. V usage is TRBV20-1 and J usage is TRBJ2-1; D is uncertain. Germline CDR1 reads DFQATT; CDR2 reads SNEGSKA (reference sequence). This CDR3 comprises 14 residues. Trimming took off 1 base at V and 1 base at J, with 8 bases between the two ends. The CDR3: CSARGATSYNEQFF. The DNA of the CDR3 is TGCAGTGCTAGAGGGGCTACTTCCTACAATGAGCAGTTCTTC.

This clonotype was found many times. The J gene is TRBJ1-2, the V gene TRBV19, with a weak D call TRBD1 (6 bases). Germline-derived CDR1 and CDR2 are LNHDA and SQIVND (reference sequence). This CDR3 spans 14 amino acids. Between the trimmed V and J ends, which lost 3 bases and 4 bases, there was a span of 12 bases. The CDR3 region is CASSMDRRVYGYTF. The CDR3 DNA is TGTGCCAGTAGTATGGACAGAAGGGTCTATGGCTACACCTTC. The variable domain in full, with the rest retrieved from reference TRBV19 and TRBJ1-2, is DGGITQSPKYLFRKEGQNVTLSCEQNLNHDAMYWYRQDPGQGLRLIYYSQIVNDFQKGDIAEGYSVSREKKESFPLTVTSAQKNPTAFYLCASSMDRRVYGYTFGSGTRLTVV.